The clone carrying this T cell receptor beta chain was recorded at least ten times. Antigen: not known. The CDR3 sequence is 11 residues long. V was clipped by 4 bases and J by 8 bases, with 6 bases between them. The germline gives CDR1 SGHVS, CDR2 FNYEAQ. The sample comes from a study of T cell repertoires in cytomegalovirus infection. Study details: It can be stated that public TCR beta signatures indicated CMV infection as well as a matching HLA type.

TCRdb called the reads again in MiXCR, with one record for every CDR3 protein. The sample includes 130,000 or so distinct CDR3 sequences, roughly 6.5% seen only once; the top ten take more than 15%. Whole-study results and caveats: Cumulative frequency of public TCR beta families picked out carriers of CMV plus the relevant HLA. HLA-C-restricted TCR beta clonotypes specific for CMV led the ex vivo response.

This TCR was sampled from a human donor in good health (CMV status not recorded). Some clones in this sample may be carry-over from other donors' samples. The chain combines TRBV7-6 with TRBJ2-1; D gene ambiguous. Sequencing input: PBMCs. CDR3 protein: CASSYRDEQFF. The CDR3 DNA follows: TGTGCCAGCAGCTACCGCGATGAGCAGTTCTTC. Full variable domain (remainder filled in from reference TRBV7-6 and TRBJ2-1): GAGVSQSPRYKVTKRGQDVALRCDPISGHVSLYWYRQALGQGPEFLTYFNYEAQQDKSGLPNDRFSAERPEGSISTLTIQRTEQRDSAMYRCASSYRDEQFFGPGTRLTVL.